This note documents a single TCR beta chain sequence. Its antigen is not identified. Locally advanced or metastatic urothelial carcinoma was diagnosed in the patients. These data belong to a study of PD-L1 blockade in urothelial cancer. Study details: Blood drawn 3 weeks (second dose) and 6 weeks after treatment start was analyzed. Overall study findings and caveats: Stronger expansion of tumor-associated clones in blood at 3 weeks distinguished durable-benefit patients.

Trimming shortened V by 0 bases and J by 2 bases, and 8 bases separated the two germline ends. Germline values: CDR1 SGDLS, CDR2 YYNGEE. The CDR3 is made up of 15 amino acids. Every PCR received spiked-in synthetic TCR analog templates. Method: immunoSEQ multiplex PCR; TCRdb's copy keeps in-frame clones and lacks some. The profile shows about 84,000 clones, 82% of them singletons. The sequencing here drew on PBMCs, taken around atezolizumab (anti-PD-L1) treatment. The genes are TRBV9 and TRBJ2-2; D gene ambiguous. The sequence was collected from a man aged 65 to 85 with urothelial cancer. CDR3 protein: CASSVDSSNTGELFF. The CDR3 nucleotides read TGTGCCAGCAGCGTAGATAGTTCTAACACCGGGGAGCTGTTTTTT.